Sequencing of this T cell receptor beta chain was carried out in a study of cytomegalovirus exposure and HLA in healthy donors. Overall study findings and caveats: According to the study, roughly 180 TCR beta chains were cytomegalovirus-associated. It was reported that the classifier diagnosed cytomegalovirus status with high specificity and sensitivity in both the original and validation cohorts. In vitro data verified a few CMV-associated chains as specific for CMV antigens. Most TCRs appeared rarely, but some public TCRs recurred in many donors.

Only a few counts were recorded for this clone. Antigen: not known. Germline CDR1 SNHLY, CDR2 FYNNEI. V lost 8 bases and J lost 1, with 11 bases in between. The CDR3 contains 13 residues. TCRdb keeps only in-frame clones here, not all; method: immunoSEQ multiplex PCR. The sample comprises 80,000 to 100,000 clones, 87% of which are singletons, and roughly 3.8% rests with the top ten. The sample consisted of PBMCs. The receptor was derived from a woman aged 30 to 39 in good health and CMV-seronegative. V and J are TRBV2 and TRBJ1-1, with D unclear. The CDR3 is CASLGLRNTEAFF. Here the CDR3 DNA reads TGTGCCAGCCTTGGACTCAGGAACACTGAAGCTTTCTTT.